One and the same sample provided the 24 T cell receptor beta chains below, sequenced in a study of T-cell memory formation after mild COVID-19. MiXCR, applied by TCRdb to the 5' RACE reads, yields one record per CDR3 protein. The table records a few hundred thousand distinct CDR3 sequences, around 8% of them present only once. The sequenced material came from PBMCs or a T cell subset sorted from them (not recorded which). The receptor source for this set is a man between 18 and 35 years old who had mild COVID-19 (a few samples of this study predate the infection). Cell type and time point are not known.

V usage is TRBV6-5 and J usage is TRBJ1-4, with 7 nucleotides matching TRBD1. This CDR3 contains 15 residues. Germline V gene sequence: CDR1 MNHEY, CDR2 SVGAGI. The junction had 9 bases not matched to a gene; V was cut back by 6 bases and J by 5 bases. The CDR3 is CASRRTGFLNEKLFF. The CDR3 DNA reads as TGTGCCAGCAGACGGACAGGATTCTTGAATGAAAAACTGTTTTTT.

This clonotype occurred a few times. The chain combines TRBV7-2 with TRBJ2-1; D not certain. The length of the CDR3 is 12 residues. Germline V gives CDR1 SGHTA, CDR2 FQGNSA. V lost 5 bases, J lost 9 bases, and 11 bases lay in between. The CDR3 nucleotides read TGTGCCAGCAGCCAGCAGAGAAGTGAGCAGTTCTTC. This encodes CASSQQRSEQFF.

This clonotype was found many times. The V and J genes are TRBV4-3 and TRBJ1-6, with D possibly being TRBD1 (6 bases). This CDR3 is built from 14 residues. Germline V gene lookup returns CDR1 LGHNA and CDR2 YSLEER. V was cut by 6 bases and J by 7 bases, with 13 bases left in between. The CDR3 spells CASRIGTSNSPLHF. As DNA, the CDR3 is TGCGCCAGCAGAATCGGGACATCGAATTCACCCCTCCACTTT.

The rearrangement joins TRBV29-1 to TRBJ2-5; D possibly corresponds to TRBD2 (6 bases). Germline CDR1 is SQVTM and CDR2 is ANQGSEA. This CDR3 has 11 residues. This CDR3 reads CSLPAGETQYF. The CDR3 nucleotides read TGCAGTCTACCCGCGGGGGAGACCCAGTACTTC. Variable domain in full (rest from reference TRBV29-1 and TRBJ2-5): SAVISQKPSRDICQRGTSLTIQCQVDSQVTMMFWYRQQPGQSLTLIATANQGSEATYESGFVIDKFPISRPNLTFSTLTVSNMSPEDSSIYLCSLPAGETQYFGPGTRLLVL.

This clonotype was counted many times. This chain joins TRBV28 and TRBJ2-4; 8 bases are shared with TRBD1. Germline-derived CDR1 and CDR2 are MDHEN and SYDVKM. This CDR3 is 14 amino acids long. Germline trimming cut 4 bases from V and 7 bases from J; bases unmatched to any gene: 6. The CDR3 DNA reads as TGTGCCAGCAGTTACTGGACAGGGAGGAACATTCAGTACTTC. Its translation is CASSYWTGRNIQYF. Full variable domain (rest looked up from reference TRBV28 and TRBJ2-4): DVKVTQSSRYLVKRTGEKVFLECVQDMDHENMFWYRQDPGLGLRLIYFSYDVKMKEKGDIPEGYSVSREKKERFSLILESASTNQTSMYLCASSYWTGRNIQYFGAGTRLSVL.

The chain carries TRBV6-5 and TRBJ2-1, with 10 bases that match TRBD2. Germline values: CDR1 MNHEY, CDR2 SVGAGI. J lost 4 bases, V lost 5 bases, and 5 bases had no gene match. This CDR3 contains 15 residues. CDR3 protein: CASSNGLAEYNEQFF. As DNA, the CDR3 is TGTGCCAGCAGTAACGGACTAGCGGAATACAATGAGCAGTTCTTC.

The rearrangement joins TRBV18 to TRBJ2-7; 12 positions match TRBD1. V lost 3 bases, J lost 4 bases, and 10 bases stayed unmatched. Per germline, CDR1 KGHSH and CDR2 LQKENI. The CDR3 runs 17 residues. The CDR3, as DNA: TGTGCCAGCTCACCTTACTCCCCGGGACAGGGGGCTTACGAGCAGTACGTC. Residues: CASSPYSPGQGAYEQYV.

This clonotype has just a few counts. CDR3 sequence (DNA): TGTGCCAGCAGACTCGGTAGCGCTGGAAACACCATATATTTT. As protein: CASRLGSAGNTIYF. This rearrangement joins TRBV12-3 or TRBV12-4 to TRBJ1-3, with D hard to call. V lost 6 bases to trimming and J lost 2 bases, with 11 bases between them. This CDR3 comprises 14 residues.

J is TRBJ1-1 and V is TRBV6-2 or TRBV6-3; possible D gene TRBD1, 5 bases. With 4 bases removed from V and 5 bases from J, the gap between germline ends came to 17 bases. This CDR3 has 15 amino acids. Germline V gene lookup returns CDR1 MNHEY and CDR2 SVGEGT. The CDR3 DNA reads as TGTGCCAGCAGTTCCCCCTACCGGACATCAACTGAAGCTTTCTTT. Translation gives CASSSPYRTSTEAFF.

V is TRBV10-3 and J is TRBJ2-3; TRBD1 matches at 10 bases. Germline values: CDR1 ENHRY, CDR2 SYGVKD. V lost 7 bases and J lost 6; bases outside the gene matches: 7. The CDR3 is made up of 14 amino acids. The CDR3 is CAIKTTGGMDTQYF. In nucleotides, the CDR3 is TGTGCCATCAAAACGACAGGGGGCATGGATACGCAGTATTTT.

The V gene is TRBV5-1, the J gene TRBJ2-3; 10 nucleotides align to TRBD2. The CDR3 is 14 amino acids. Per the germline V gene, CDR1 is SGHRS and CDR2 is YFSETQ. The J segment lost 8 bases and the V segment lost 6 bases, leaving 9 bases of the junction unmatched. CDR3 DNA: TGCGCCAGCACAAGCGGGGGGGGCGGCGGTACGCAGTATTTT. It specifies CASTSGGGGGTQYF.

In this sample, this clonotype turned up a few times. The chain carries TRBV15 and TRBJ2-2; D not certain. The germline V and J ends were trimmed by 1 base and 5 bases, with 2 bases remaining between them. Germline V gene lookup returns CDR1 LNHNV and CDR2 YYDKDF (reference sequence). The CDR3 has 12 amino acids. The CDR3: CATSRGTGELFF. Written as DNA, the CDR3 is TGTGCCACCAGCAGAGGTACCGGGGAGCTGTTTTTT.

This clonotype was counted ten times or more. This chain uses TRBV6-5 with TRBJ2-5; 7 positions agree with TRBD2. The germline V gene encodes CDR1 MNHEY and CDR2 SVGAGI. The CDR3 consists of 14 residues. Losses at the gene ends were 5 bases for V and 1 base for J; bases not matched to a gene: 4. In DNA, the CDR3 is TGTGCCAGCAGTCAGTCTAGCGGCCAAGAGACCCAGTACTTC. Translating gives CASSQSSGQETQYF.

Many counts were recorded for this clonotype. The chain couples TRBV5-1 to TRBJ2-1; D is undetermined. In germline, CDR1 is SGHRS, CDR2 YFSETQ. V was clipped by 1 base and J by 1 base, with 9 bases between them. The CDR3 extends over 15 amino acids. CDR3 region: CASSLLTESYNEQFF. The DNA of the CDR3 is TGCGCCAGCAGCTTGTTGACGGAGTCCTACAATGAGCAGTTCTTC. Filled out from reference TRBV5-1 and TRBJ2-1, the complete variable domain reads KAGVTQTPRYLIKTRGQQVTLSCSPISGHRSVSWYQQTPGQGLQFLFEYFSETQRNKGNFPGRFSGRQFSNSRSEMNVSTLELGDSALYLCASSLLTESYNEQFFGPGTRLTVL.

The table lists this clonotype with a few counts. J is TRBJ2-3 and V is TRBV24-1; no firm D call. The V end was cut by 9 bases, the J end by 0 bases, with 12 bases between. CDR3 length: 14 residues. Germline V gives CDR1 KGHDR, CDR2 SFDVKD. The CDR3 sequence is CATGDGFSTDTQYF. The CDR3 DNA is TGTGCCACCGGCGACGGGTTTAGCACAGATACGCAGTATTTT.

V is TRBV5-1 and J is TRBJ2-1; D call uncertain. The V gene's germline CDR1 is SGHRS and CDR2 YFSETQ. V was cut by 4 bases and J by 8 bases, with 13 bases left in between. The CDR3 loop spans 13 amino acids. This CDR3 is CASSPPVSDEQFF. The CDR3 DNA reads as TGCGCCAGCAGCCCCCCGGTGTCCGATGAGCAGTTCTTC.

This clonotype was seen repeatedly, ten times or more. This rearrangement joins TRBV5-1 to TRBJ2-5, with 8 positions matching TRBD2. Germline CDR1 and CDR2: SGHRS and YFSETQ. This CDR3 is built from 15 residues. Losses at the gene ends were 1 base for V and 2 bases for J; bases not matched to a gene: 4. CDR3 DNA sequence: TGCGCCAGCAGCTTGCAGGCGGGGGGTCAAGAGACCCAGTACTTC. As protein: CASSLQAGGQETQYF.

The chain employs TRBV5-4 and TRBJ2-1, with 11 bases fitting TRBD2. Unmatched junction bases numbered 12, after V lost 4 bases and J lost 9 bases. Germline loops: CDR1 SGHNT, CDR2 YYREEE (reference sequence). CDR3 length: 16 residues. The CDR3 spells CASSPGASGGMGEQFF. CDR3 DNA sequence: TGTGCCAGCAGCCCGGGGGCTAGCGGGGGGATGGGTGAGCAGTTCTTC. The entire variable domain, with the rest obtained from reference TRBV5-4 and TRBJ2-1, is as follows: ETGVTQSPTHLIKTRGQQVTLRCSSQSGHNTVSWYQQALGQGPQFIFQYYREEENGRGNFPPRFSGLQFPNYSSELNVNALELDDSALYLCASSPGASGGMGEQFFGPGTRLTVL.

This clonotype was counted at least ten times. The DNA for the CDR3 is TGTGCCAGCAGTCCGCCGACTCCCTCTGGGACAGATACGCAGTATTTT. Translation: CASSPPTPSGTDTQYF. The rearrangement links TRBV6-5 to TRBJ2-3; D call uncertain. V lost 5 bases, J lost 3 bases, and 18 bases lay in between. Germline loops: CDR1 MNHEY, CDR2 SVGAGI. This CDR3 has 16 amino acids.

The CDR3 DNA reads TGTGCCAGCAGCTTAGGGACAGGGGGCGGGTACGAGCAGTACTTC. This sequence encodes CASSLGTGGGYEQYF. The chain employs TRBV7-9 and TRBJ2-7; 11 bases align to TRBD1. There are 15 residues in the CDR3. CDR1 SEHNR and CDR2 FQNEAQ come from the germline V gene (reference sequence). J gave up 4 bases and V 1 base, and 3 bases lay outside the gene matches. Supplemented by reference TRBV7-9 and TRBJ2-7, the full variable domain reads DTGVSQNPRHKITKRGQNVTFRCDPISEHNRLYWYRQTLGQGPEFLTYFQNEAQLEKSRLLSDRFSAERPKGSFSTLEIQRTEQGDSAMYLCASSLGTGGGYEQYFGPGTRLTVT.

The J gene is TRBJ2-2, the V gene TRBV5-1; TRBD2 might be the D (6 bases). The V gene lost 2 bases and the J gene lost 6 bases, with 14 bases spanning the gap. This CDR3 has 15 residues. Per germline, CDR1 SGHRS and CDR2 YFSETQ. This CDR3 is CASSFGHGGAGELFF. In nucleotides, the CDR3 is TGCGCCAGCAGCTTCGGTCACGGGGGAGCCGGGGAGCTGTTTTTT.

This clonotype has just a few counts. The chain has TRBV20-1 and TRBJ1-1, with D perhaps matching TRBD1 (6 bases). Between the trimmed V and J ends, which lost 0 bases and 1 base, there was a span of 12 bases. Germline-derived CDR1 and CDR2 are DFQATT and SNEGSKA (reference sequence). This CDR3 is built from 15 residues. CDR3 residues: CSARDLGGRNTEAFF. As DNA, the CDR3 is TGCAGTGCTAGAGATCTTGGGGGGCGGAACACTGAAGCTTTCTTT.

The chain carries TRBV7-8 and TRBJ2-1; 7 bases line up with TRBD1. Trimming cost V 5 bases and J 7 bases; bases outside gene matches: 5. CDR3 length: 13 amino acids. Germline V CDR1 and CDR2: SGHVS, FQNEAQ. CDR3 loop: CASSIRQGNEQFF. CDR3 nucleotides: TGTGCCAGCAGCATTCGACAGGGTAATGAGCAGTTCTTC.

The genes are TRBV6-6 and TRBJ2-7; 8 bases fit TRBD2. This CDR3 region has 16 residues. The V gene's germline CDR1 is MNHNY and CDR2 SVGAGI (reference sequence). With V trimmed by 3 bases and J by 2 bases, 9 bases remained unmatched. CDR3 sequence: CASSYPLPGGTYEQYF. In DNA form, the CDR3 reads TGTGCCAGCAGTTATCCCCTTCCGGGGGGGACCTACGAGCAGTACTTC.